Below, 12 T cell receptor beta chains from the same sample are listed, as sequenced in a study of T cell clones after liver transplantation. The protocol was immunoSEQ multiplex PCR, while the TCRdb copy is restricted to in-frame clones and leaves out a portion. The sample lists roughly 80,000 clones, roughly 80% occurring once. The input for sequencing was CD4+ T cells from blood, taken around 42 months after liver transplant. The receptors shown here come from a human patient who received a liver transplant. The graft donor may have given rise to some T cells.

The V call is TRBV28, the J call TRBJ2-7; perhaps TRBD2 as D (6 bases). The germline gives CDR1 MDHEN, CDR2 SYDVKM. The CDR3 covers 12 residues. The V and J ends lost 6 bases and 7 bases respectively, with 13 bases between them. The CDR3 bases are TGTGCCAGCAGGGGACTCCCCTCGGAGCAGTACTTC. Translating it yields CASRGLPSEQYF.

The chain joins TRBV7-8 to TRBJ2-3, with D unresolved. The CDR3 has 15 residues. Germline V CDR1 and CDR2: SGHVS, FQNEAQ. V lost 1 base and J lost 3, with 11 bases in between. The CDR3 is CASSLDWGRTDTQYF. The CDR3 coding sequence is TGTGCCAGCAGCTTAGACTGGGGAAGGACAGATACGCAGTATTTT.

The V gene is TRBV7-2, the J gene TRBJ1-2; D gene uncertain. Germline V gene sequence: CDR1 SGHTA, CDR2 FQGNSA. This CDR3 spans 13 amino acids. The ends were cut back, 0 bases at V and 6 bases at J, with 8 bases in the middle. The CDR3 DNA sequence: TGTGCCAGCAGCTTAGCCTTCGGGGATGGCTACACCTTC. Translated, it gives CASSLAFGDGYTF.

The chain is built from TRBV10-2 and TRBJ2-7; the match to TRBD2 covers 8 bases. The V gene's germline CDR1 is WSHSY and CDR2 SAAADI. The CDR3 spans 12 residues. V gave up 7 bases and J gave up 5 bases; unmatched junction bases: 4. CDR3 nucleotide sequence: TGCGCCAGCACGATAGCGGGAAACGAGCAGTACTTC. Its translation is CASTIAGNEQYF.

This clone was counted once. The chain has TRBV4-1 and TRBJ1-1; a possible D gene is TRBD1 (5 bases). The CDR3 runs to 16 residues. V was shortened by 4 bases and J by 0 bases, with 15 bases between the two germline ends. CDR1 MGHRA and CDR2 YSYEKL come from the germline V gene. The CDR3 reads CASSRREFIMNTEAFF. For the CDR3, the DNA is TGCGCCAGCAGCCGCAGGGAGTTTATTATGAACACTGAAGCTTTCTTT.

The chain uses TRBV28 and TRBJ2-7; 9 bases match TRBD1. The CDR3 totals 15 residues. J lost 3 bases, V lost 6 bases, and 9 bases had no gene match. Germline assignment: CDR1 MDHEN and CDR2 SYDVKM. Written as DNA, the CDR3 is TGTGCCAGCAGGTCAACCGGGACAGGGAGCTACGAGCAGTACTTC. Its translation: CASRSTGTGSYEQYF. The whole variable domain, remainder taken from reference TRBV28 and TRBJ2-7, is DVKVTQSSRYLVKRTGEKVFLECVQDMDHENMFWYRQDPGLGLRLIYFSYDVKMKEKGDIPEGYSVSREKKERFSLILESASTNQTSMYLCASRSTGTGSYEQYFGPGTRLTVT.

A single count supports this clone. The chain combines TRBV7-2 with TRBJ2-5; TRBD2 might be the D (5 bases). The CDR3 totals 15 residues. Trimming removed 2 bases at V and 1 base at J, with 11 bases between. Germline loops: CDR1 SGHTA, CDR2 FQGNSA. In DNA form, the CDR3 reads TGTGCCAGCAGCTTATGGAGCGGACCCCAAGAGACCCAGTACTTC. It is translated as CASSLWSGPQETQYF.

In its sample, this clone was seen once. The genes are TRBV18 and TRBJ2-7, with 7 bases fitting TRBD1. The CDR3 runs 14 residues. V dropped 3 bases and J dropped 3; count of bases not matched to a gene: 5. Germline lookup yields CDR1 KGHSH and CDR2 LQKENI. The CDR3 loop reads CASSPIRDSYEQYF. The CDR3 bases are TGTGCCAGCTCACCGATCCGGGACAGCTACGAGCAGTACTTC.

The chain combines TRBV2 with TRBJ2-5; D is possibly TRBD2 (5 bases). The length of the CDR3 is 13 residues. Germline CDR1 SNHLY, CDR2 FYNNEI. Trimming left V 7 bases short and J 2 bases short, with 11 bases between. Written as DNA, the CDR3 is TGTGCCAGCAATGAGCGGACGCAAGAGACCCAGTACTTC. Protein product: CASNERTQETQYF.

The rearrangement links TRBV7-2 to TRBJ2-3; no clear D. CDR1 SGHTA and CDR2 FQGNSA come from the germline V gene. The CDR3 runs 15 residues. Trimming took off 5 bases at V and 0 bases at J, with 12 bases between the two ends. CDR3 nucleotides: TGTGCCAGCAGCCTGCCAGGACCTAGCACAGATACGCAGTATTTT. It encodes CASSLPGPSTDTQYF.

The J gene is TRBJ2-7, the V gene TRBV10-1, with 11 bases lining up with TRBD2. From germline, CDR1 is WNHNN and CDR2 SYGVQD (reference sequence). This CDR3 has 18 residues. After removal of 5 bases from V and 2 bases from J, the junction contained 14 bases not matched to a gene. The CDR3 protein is CASSSVTSGTGSAYEQYF. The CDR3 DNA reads TGCGCCAGCAGTTCCGTGACTAGCGGGACAGGCAGCGCCTACGAGCAGTACTTC.

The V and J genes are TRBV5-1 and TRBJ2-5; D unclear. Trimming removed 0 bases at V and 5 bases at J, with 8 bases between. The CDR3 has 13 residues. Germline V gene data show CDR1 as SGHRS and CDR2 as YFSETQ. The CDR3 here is CASSLANGETQYF. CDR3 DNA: TGCGCCAGCAGCTTGGCCAATGGGGAGACCCAGTACTTC.